Below are 32 T cell receptor beta chains sequenced from a single sample in a study of memory CD4+ T cells and cytomegalovirus serostatus. Libraries were prepared by immunoSEQ multiplex PCR; TCRdb keeps only in-frame clonotypes and omits some of them. The sample holds fewer than 50,000 clones, 65% to 80% seen once. Single viable CD3+CD4+CD8-CD45RO+ cells were sorted as the memory CD4+ T cells. The specimen was memory CD4+ T cells from blood. Receptors originate from an adult in good health and CMV-seropositive.

The rearrangement links TRBV5-1 to TRBJ1-6; D call uncertain. The V end lost 0 bases, the J end lost 7 bases, and 17 bases lay between the germline ends. CDR3 length: 17 amino acids. Looked up from germline, CDR1 is SGHRS and CDR2 is YFSETQ. The CDR3 nucleotides read TGCGCCAGCAGCTTGGCCTGGGAGGATCCGGCGAATTCACCCCTCCACTTT. This gives the protein CASSLAWEDPANSPLHF.

V usage is TRBV7-3 and J usage is TRBJ2-7, with D maybe TRBD1 (6 bases). V lost 1 base to trimming and J lost 6 bases, with 10 bases between them. Germline assignment: CDR1 SGHTA and CDR2 FQGTGA. The CDR3 loop spans 13 amino acids. The CDR3 sequence is CASSLSVGGEQYF. CDR3 nucleotide sequence: TGTGCCAGCAGCTTAAGCGTAGGGGGCGAGCAGTACTTC.

The V and J genes are TRBV4-2 and TRBJ2-3, with D uncertain. CDR3 length equals 16 residues. V was shortened by 0 bases and J by 0 bases, with 10 bases between the two germline ends. Germline V gives CDR1 LGHNA, CDR2 YNFKEQ. CDR3 residues: CASSQEGQPSTDTQYF. The CDR3 DNA sequence: TGTGCCAGCAGCCAAGAAGGGCAACCGAGCACAGATACGCAGTATTTT.

There are a few counts of this clone. V gene TRBV11-2 combines with J gene TRBJ2-5; D is perhaps TRBD1 or TRBD2 (5 bases each). CDR3 length: 15 amino acids. The V gene lost 1 base and the J gene lost 4 bases, with 13 bases spanning the gap. Germline values: CDR1 SGHAT, CDR2 FQNNGV. CDR3 coding DNA: TGTGCCAGCAGCTTAGGGGACCAATGGAGAGAGACCCAGTACTTC. It encodes CASSLGDQWRETQYF.

The chain joins TRBV9 to TRBJ2-7, with unresolved D. This CDR3 contains 13 residues. From germline, CDR1 is SGDLS and CDR2 YYNGEE. Trimming removed 0 bases from V and 4 bases from J, with 8 bases in between. The chain's CDR3 is CASSVDPRYEQYF. CDR3 in DNA: TGTGCCAGCAGCGTAGACCCCAGATACGAGCAGTACTTC.

The chain is built from TRBV4-3 and TRBJ1-2; weak D call: TRBD1 (5 bases). Trimming took off 0 bases at V and 7 bases at J, with 24 bases between the two ends. The germline CDR1 and CDR2 sequences are LGHNA and YSLEER. The CDR3 is made up of 18 amino acids. The CDR3 loop reads CASSQDGPGPLRSGGYTF. The CDR3 coding sequence is TGCGCCAGCAGCCAAGATGGTCCGGGACCATTACGGTCAGGTGGCTACACCTTC.

The rearrangement uses TRBV6-1 and TRBJ1-5, with unresolved D. The length of the CDR3 is 15 residues. Trimming pared 3 bases from V and 3 bases from J, leaving 12 bases between. Germline V gene sequence: CDR1 MNHNS, CDR2 SASEGT. The CDR3 DNA reads TGTGCCAGCAGTGAGGGTCCGGCATTCAATCAGCCCCAGCATTTT. This gives the protein CASSEGPAFNQPQHF.

The rearrangement joins TRBV5-4 to TRBJ1-4; D gene uncertain. The V and J ends lost 4 bases and 2 bases respectively, with 15 bases between them. This CDR3 comprises 16 residues. The germline gives CDR1 SGHNT, CDR2 YYREEE (reference sequence). The CDR3 DNA sequence: TGTGCCAGCAGCCCGGACCCCTTCGGGACTAATGAAAAACTGTTTTTT. This translates into CASSPDPFGTNEKLFF.

This chain uses TRBV7-9 with TRBJ2-1; perhaps D is TRBD1 or TRBD2 (5 bases each). Germline CDR1 is SEHNR and CDR2 is FQNEAQ (reference sequence). The V and J ends lost 0 bases and 6 bases respectively, with 12 bases between them. CDR3 size: 15 residues. In DNA, the CDR3 is TGTGCCAGCAGCTTAGCCTTACCAGGGAGCAATGAGCAGTTCTTC. Amino acids: CASSLALPGSNEQFF.

The chain has TRBV10-2 and TRBJ2-1, with D perhaps TRBD2 (5 bases). Trimming stripped 2 bases from V and 7 bases from J, with 15 bases between. The CDR3 has 15 residues. Germline-derived CDR1 and CDR2 are WSHSY and SAAADI. This chain's CDR3 is CASSETSLARNEQFF. The DNA for the CDR3 is TGCGCCAGCAGTGAGACTAGTCTTGCGAGGAATGAGCAGTTCTTC.

The V and J genes are TRBV11-2 and TRBJ2-1; 10 nucleotides line up with TRBD2. This CDR3 has 15 amino acids. Germline values: CDR1 SGHAT, CDR2 FQNNGV. V shed 4 bases and J 2 bases; nucleotides not matched to a gene: 2. Here the CDR3 reads CASSYTSGTYNEQFF. The CDR3 DNA follows: TGTGCCAGCAGCTATACTAGCGGGACCTACAATGAGCAGTTCTTC.

The J gene is TRBJ2-7, the V gene TRBV27; 12 positions agree with TRBD2. V was pared by 4 bases and J by 7 bases, with 11 bases of the junction left unmatched. The V gene's germline CDR1 is MNHEY and CDR2 SMNVEV (reference sequence). CDR3 length: 16 amino acids. The CDR3 here is CASSSTSSGRAKEQYF. For the CDR3, the DNA is TGTGCCAGCAGTTCTACATCTAGCGGGAGGGCCAAGGAGCAGTACTTC.

In the case of this clone: The junction differs from germline at one of its ends, possibly a read error. The rearrangement joins TRBV7-8 to TRBJ2-5; a weak D match, TRBD2 (5 bases). Germline CDR1 and CDR2: SGHVS and FQNEAQ. The CDR3 is made up of 13 amino acids. CDR3 protein: CASSLVVGVSGNF. The CDR3, as DNA: TGTGCCAGCAGCTTAGTAGTGGGAGTCTCTGGCAACTTC.

Here the CDR3 DNA reads TGTGCCAGCCTCCACGCCCGGGGTTCTGGAAACACCATATATTTT. As protein: CASLHARGSGNTIYF. The chain combines TRBV11-2 with TRBJ1-3, with D unresolved. CDR1 and CDR2 from the germline V gene are SGHAT and FQNNGV. Trimming removed 8 bases at V and 1 base at J, with 15 bases between. This CDR3 region has 15 residues.

The J gene is TRBJ2-1, the V gene TRBV4-1; 8 bases map to TRBD2. CDR1 is MGHRA and CDR2 is YSYEKL in the germline V gene. The junction had 6 bases not matched to a gene; V was cut back by 2 bases and J by 3 bases. The CDR3 sequence is 16 residues long. This CDR3 is CASSQQTGTSYNEQFF. DNA of the CDR3: TGCGCCAGCAGCCAACAAACCGGGACTAGCTACAATGAGCAGTTCTTC.

The chain combines TRBV7-9 with TRBJ1-2; D may be TRBD1 (5 bases). CDR1 and CDR2 (germline): SEHNR, FQNEAQ (reference sequence). The CDR3 consists of 16 residues. V lost 5 bases to trimming and J lost 6 bases, with 22 bases between them. The CDR3 sequence: CASSAWDRERYDGYTF. In DNA form, the CDR3 reads TGTGCCAGCAGCGCCTGGGACCGGGAGCGGTATGATGGCTACACCTTC.

A remark on this clone: A read error may produce the germline difference seen at one junction end. This sequence joins TRBV5-6 and TRBJ2-7; weak D call: TRBD2 (5 bases). The germline V gene has CDR1 SGHDT and CDR2 YYEEEE. CDR3 size: 11 residues. CDR3 in amino acids: CASSTSTTRDF. CDR3 nucleotide sequence: TGTGCCAGCAGCACCTCAACAACGAGGGACTTC.

This clone was counted a few times. The chain recombines TRBV7-7 with TRBJ2-1; 10 bases line up with TRBD1. Germline trimming cut 5 bases from V and 5 bases from J; bases unmatched to any gene: 3. The CDR3 consists of 14 residues. Germline lookup yields CDR1 SSHAT and CDR2 FNYEAQ (reference sequence). This chain's CDR3 is CASSTGTGDNEQFF. The CDR3 DNA follows: TGTGCCAGCAGCACCGGGACAGGGGACAATGAGCAGTTCTTC.

This clone was seen only once. The rearrangement joins TRBV7-2 to TRBJ2-1, with 8 bases matching TRBD2. This CDR3 contains 16 residues. Germline-derived CDR1 and CDR2 are SGHTA and FQGNSA. The ends lost 1 base at V and 8 bases at J; junction bases unmatched: 10. CDR3 DNA sequence: TGTGCCAGCAGCTTAGGGCCGGGACTAGGGATCGATGAGCAGTTCTTC. It specifies CASSLGPGLGIDEQFF. The full variable domain, with the rest looked up from reference TRBV7-2 and TRBJ2-1, is GAGVSQSPSNKVTEKGKDVELRCDPISGHTALYWYRQSLGQGLEFLIYFQGNSAPDKSGLPSDRFSAERTGGSVSTLTIQRTQQEDSAVYLCASSLGPGLGIDEQFFGPGTRLTVL.

J is TRBJ2-3 and V is TRBV11-3, with 10 positions matching TRBD2. The CDR3 consists of 14 residues. The trim removed 5 bases at V and 8 bases at J, leaving 7 bases unmatched. CDR1 and CDR2 (germline): SGHNT, YENEEA. DNA of the CDR3: TGTGCCAGCAGCCCCTCTAGCGGGAGTGGTACGCAGTATTTT. Its protein is CASSPSSGSGTQYF.

This chain links TRBV6-1 with TRBJ2-7; 8 bases are shared with TRBD2. This CDR3 is 16 amino acids long. V shed 1 base, J shed 0 bases, and the junction held 5 bases outside the gene matches. Germline CDR1 MNHNS, CDR2 SASEGT. CDR3 sequence reads: CASSEGVAGTSYEQYF. The DNA for the CDR3 is TGTGCCAGCAGTGAAGGCGTAGCGGGGACCTCCTACGAGCAGTACTTC.

The genes are TRBV21-1 and TRBJ2-7; the table calls TRBD2, which could not be checked here. TRBV21-1 is annotated as a pseudogene. There are 16 residues in the CDR3. DNA of the CDR3: TGTGCCAGCAGCACTCCTGGGAGCGCTTGTACCTACGAGCAGTACTTC. Its protein product is CASSTPGSACTYEQYF.

Written as DNA, the CDR3 is TGTGCCATCGGAACGAACTATGGCTACACCTTC. It is translated as CAIGTNYGYTF. The chain links TRBV6-5 to TRBJ1-2; no firm D call. CDR1 and CDR2 from the germline V gene are MNHEY and SVGAGI. CDR3 length equals 11 residues. Trimming stripped 10 bases from V and 2 bases from J, with 8 bases between.

Concerning this clone: Other nucleotide sequences from this sample produce the same CDR3. V gene TRBV9 combines with J gene TRBJ2-3, with unresolved D. The CDR3 totals 15 residues. V gave up 0 bases and J gave up 2 bases, with 10 bases separating them. Germline assignment: CDR1 SGDLS and CDR2 YYNGEE. The CDR3 spells CASSVVPQHTDTQYF. In DNA, the CDR3 is TGTGCCAGCAGCGTAGTGCCACAGCACACAGATACGCAGTATTTT.

This clone was counted between two and nine times. The V call is TRBV5-1, the J call TRBJ2-1; tentative D call: TRBD2 (5 bases). In germline, CDR1 is SGHRS, CDR2 YFSETQ. The CDR3 contains 14 residues. The ends were cut back, 4 bases at V and 9 bases at J, with 17 bases in the middle. The CDR3 nucleotides are TGCGCCAGCAGCCCAGCGGCCCTTTTCAGTGAGCAGTTCTTC. Amino acids: CASSPAALFSEQFF.

The CDR3 coding sequence is TGTGCCATCCACTCTAATATAGCGGGAGAAACAGATACGCAGTATTTT. As protein: CAIHSNIAGETDTQYF. The J gene is TRBJ2-3, the V gene TRBV28; TRBD2 agrees at 9 bases. The CDR3 loop spans 16 amino acids. In germline, CDR1 is MDHEN, CDR2 SYDVKM. V lost 10 bases to trimming and J lost 3 bases; unmatched junction nucleotides: 14.

This chain joins TRBV28 and TRBJ1-6; D gene uncertain. Germline CDR1 and CDR2: MDHEN and SYDVKM. This CDR3 region has 13 residues. V was trimmed by 4 bases and J by 6 bases, leaving 7 bases between them. CDR3 sequence reads: CASSSWGNSPLHF. The CDR3 region has the DNA TGTGCCAGCAGTTCCTGGGGTAATTCACCCCTCCACTTT.

This chain connects TRBV9 to TRBJ1-5; D call uncertain. CDR3 length: 13 residues. Germline lookup yields CDR1 SGDLS and CDR2 YYNGEE. The V end was cut by 2 bases, the J end by 7 bases, with 10 bases between. The CDR3 nucleotides read TGTGCCAGCAGCGTTTCTCCTACGCAGCCCCAGCATTTT. Protein sequence: CASSVSPTQPQHF.

This sequence joins TRBV5-4 and TRBJ2-2, with 9 bases fitting TRBD1. The germline CDR1 and CDR2 sequences are SGHNT and YYREEE (reference sequence). This CDR3 contains 15 residues. The J segment lost 3 bases and the V segment lost 3 bases, leaving 3 bases of the junction unmatched. CDR3 sequence reads: CASSSRQGDTGELFF. In DNA, the CDR3 is TGTGCCAGCAGCTCGCGACAGGGGGACACCGGGGAGCTGTTTTTT.

This chain connects TRBV5-1 to TRBJ2-2; D tentatively reads TRBD1 or TRBD2 (5 bases each). Per the germline V gene, CDR1 is SGHRS and CDR2 is YFSETQ. The CDR3 consists of 13 residues. The V gene lost 4 bases and the J gene lost 6 bases, with 10 bases spanning the gap. Here the CDR3 DNA reads TGCGCCAGCAGCGAAGGGACCCCCGGGGAGCTGTTTTTT. Translated, it gives CASSEGTPGELFF.

The V and J genes are TRBV7-2 and TRBJ1-1; D not resolved. V was trimmed by 2 bases and J by 2 bases, leaving 6 bases between them. The CDR3 is 13 residues long. Germline values: CDR1 SGHTA, CDR2 FQGNSA. The DNA for the CDR3 is TGTGCCAGCAGCTTACCCATTAACACTGAAGCTTTCTTT. This codes for CASSLPINTEAFF.

V gene TRBV9 combines with J gene TRBJ2-1, with D perhaps matching TRBD1 or TRBD2 (5 bases each). The germline gives CDR1 SGDLS, CDR2 YYNGEE. V lost 0 bases, J lost 5 bases, and 15 bases lay in between. The CDR3 is 16 amino acids. This CDR3 is CASSVAGTFPNNEQFF. The CDR3 nucleotides are TGTGCCAGCAGCGTAGCGGGGACCTTCCCCAACAATGAGCAGTTCTTC.